This is a list of T cell receptor beta chains from one sample in a study of healthy donors' naive CD4 and CD8 T cells. TCRdb analysed the reads with MiXCR anew, one entry per CDR3 protein. The sample includes about 180,000 distinct CDR3 sequences, 65% to 75% of them seen just once. Sequencing used naive CD4+ and CD8+ T cells sorted from blood, pooled from several donors. These receptors came from a pool of human donors in good health; the sample pools cells from several healthy donors. CDR3s include the opening cysteine and the closing phenylalanine or tryptophan. A D gene is named only where the DNA matches it firmly. The size field is filled for only some rows; it gives once, few, many or a size class.

j_call d_call v_call clone_size cdr3_aa cdr3_nt
TRBJ2-1 - TRBV5-4 few CASSLEQVSYNEQFF TGTGCCAGCAGCTTGGAACAGGTATCCTACAATGAGCAGTTCTTC
TRBJ2-1 - TRBV6-5 - CASKTFGGSYNEQFF TGTGCCAGCAAGACGTTCGGGGGCTCCTACAATGAGCAGTTCTTC
TRBJ2-1 - TRBV30 - CAWSEGWVSYNEQFF TGTGCCTGGAGTGAGGGTTGGGTGTCCTACAATGAGCAGTTCTTC
TRBJ1-6 - TRBV30 - CAWDPGTGHLPLHF TGTGCCTGGGATCCCGGGACCGGACACTTGCCCCTCCACTTT
TRBJ2-1 - TRBV6-5 - CASRQSGAPRNEQFF TGTGCCAGCAGACAATCAGGGGCGCCTAGGAATGAGCAGTTCTTC
TRBJ2-2 - TRBV29-1 - CSVELRSAANTGELFF TGCAGCGTTGAGCTGAGGTCGGCAGCCAACACCGGGGAGCTGTTTTTT
TRBJ2-7 TRBD1 TRBV12-3/TRBV12-4 - CASSLYQGDYEQYF TGTGCCAGCAGTTTATATCAGGGGGACTACGAGCAGTACTTC
TRBJ1-2 - TRBV6-5 - CASSYSGEANYGYTF TGTGCCAGCAGTTACTCAGGAGAAGCAAACTATGGCTACACCTTC
TRBJ1-1 - TRBV29-1 - CSVPGRGDFHTEAFF TGCAGCGTCCCGGGACGGGGCGATTTTCACACTGAAGCTTTCTTT
TRBJ2-1 TRBD2 TRBV19 few CASMTLAGVYEQFF TGTGCCAGTATGACCCTAGCGGGGGTATATGAGCAGTTCTTC
TRBJ1-2 TRBD1 TRBV5-5 - CASSPRYIPWTGDYGYTF TGTGCCAGCAGCCCACGATATATCCCCTGGACAGGGGACTATGGCTACACCTTC
TRBJ2-1 TRBD1 TRBV28 - CASSPGTGYYNEQFF TGTGCCAGCAGCCCCGGGACAGGTTATTACAATGAGCAGTTCTTC
TRBJ2-3 - TRBV7-9 - CASSLAAGSTDTQYF TGTGCCAGCAGCTTAGCGGCGGGGAGCACAGATACGCAGTATTTT
TRBJ2-7 - TRBV20-1 - CSARDIPPTGAKYEQYF TGCAGTGCTAGAGATATTCCCCCCACGGGGGCTAAGTACGAGCAGTACTTC
TRBJ2-1 - TRBV20-1 - CSARHLANSYNEQFF TGCAGTGCTAGACATCTAGCGAACTCCTACAATGAGCAGTTCTTC
TRBJ2-5 - TRBV6-5 - CASSYSSAAGWWETQYF TGTGCCAGCAGTTACTCGTCCGCGGCGGGGTGGTGGGAGACCCAGTACTTC
TRBJ2-3 - TRBV5-4 - CASSLGGVYTDTQYF TGTGCCAGCAGCTTGGGAGGGGTTTATACAGATACGCAGTATTTT
TRBJ1-5 - TRBV12-3/TRBV12-4 once CASSFGAINQPQHF TGTGCCAGCAGTTTCGGGGCCATCAATCAGCCCCAGCATTTT
TRBJ2-6 TRBD1 TRBV30 - CAWSVWGQGAPSGANVLTF TGTGCCTGGAGTGTATGGGGACAGGGGGCCCCATCTGGGGCCAACGTCCTGACTTTC
TRBJ1-5 - TRBV19 - CAAQNLLGSNQPQHF TGTGCCGCCCAGAACCTCCTTGGAAGCAATCAGCCCCAGCATTTT
TRBJ2-3 - TRBV20-1 - CSARRVDSTDTQYF TGCAGTGCTAGGAGGGTGGATAGCACAGATACGCAGTATTTT
TRBJ1-5 - TRBV19 few CASSIGGGSNQPQHF TGTGCCAGTAGTATCGGCGGCGGTTCTAATCAGCCCCAGCATTTT
TRBJ1-2 TRBD1 TRBV29-1 - CSVGRDRDAYGYTF TGCAGCGTTGGACGGGACAGGGACGCCTATGGCTACACCTTC
TRBJ1-2 - TRBV5-5 - CASSLAEGYGYTF TGTGCCAGCAGCTTAGCAGAGGGCTATGGCTACACCTTC